These T cell receptor beta chains were read from a single sample in a study of T cells in Graves' hyperthyroidism and ophthalmopathy. TCRdb re-derived calls from the multiplex PCR reads in MiXCR, one entry per CDR3 protein. Here the sample spans about 420,000 distinct CDR3 sequences, roughly 13% being singletons. The sample taken for sequencing was blood. Receptors originate from a woman younger than 35 with Graves' hyperthyroidism. The CDR3 runs from the conserved cysteine through the conserved F or W. A D gene is named only where the DNA matches it firmly. Not every row has a clone size; where given, it reads once, few, many or a size class.

TRBJ1-2,many,TRBV28,.,CASSPWGGEGYGYTF,TGTGCCAGCAGCCCCTGGGGTGGGGAGGGCTATGGCTACACCTTC
TRBJ2-7,many,TRBV9,.,CASSVGTQPYEQYF,TGTGCCAGCAGCGTAGGTACGCAACCCTACGAGCAGTACTTC
TRBJ2-7,.,TRBV6-1,TRBD1,CATKGAGPYEQYF,TGTGCCACCAAGGGGGCAGGGCCCTACGAGCAGTACTTC
TRBJ1-6,once,TRBV15,.,CATSRDHPGSSYNSPLHF,TGTGCCACCAGCAGAGATCACCCTGGGAGCTCCTATAATTCACCCCTCCACTTT
TRBJ2-1,many,TRBV12-3/TRBV12-4,TRBD2,CASSSSLAGGDQFF,TGTGCCAGCAGTTCCTCACTAGCGGGAGGGGACCAGTTCTTC
TRBJ1-1,.,TRBV20-1,.,CSASHTMNTEAFF,TGCAGTGCCAGCCATACCATGAACACTGAAGCTTTCTTT
TRBJ2-4,many,TRBV6-1,TRBD1,CASTGTVAKNIQYF,TGTGCCAGCACCGGGACAGTAGCCAAAAACATTCAGTACTTC
TRBJ2-1,many,TRBV20-1,TRBD1,CSAREDRVYNEQFF,TGCAGTGCTAGGGAGGACAGGGTTTACAATGAGCAGTTCTTC
TRBJ2-7,few,TRBV7-9,.,CASSLATGEQYF,TGTGCCAGCAGCTTAGCAACCGGCGAGCAGTACTTC
TRBJ2-7,few,TRBV11-2,TRBD2,CASSLEAGGSYEQYF,TGTGCCAGCAGCTTAGAAGCGGGAGGATCCTACGAGCAGTACTTC
TRBJ2-3,few,TRBV7-3,.,CASSPRGAADTQYF,TGTGCCAGCAGCCCCCGGGGGGCGGCAGATACGCAGTATTTT
TRBJ2-5,many,TRBV6-5,TRBD1,CASSYWTGRETQYF,TGTGCCAGCAGTTACTGGACAGGGAGGGAGACCCAGTACTTC
TRBJ2-3,.,TRBV19,.,CASSRQAVSDTQYF,TGTGCCAGTAGTCGACAGGCAGTTTCAGATACGCAGTATTTT
TRBJ2-5,few,TRBV29-1,TRBD2,CSVIAGGLGKTQYF,TGCAGCGTGATAGCGGGAGGGCTGGGAAAGACCCAGTACTTC
TRBJ1-2,.,TRBV25-1,.,CASSERFKDSANYGYTF,TGTGCCAGCAGCGAACGATTCAAGGACAGTGCTAACTATGGCTACACCTTC
TRBJ2-5,many,TRBV5-1,.,CASSQGQGGETQYF,TGCGCCAGCAGCCAGGGACAAGGGGGAGAGACCCAGTACTTC
TRBJ1-6,many,TRBV7-8,TRBD1,CASSPEGAGARNSPLHF,TGTGCCAGCAGTCCCGAGGGGGCAGGGGCGAGAAATTCACCCCTCCACTTT
TRBJ1-1,.,TRBV6-1,.,CASSEVGNTGAFF,TGTGCCAGCAGTGAAGTCGGGAACACTGGAGCTTTCTTT
TRBJ1-2,.,TRBV7-9,.,CASSLSGNYGCTF,TGTGCCAGCAGCTTAAGTGGGAACTATGGCTGCACCTTC
TRBJ2-1,many,TRBV6-2/TRBV6-3,TRBD2,CASSSGLAGSYEQFF,TGTGCCAGCAGTTCCGGACTAGCGGGAAGTTATGAGCAGTTCTTC
TRBJ1-5,many,TRBV28,.,CASSPYSNQPQHF,TGTGCCAGCAGTCCCTATAGCAATCAGCCCCAGCATTTT
TRBJ2-1,.,TRBV5-1,.,CASSISGEQFF,TGCGCCAGCAGCATTTCAGGGGAGCAGTTCTTC